One sample yielded the 7 T cell receptor beta chains listed below, sequenced in a study of beta chain features in type 1 diabetes. Every isolated RNA sample was fully reverse transcribed, so sequencing captured expressed TCRB transcripts. Data came from immunoSEQ multiplex PCR; TCRdb stores just in-frame clones and leaves some out. Here the sample spans 150,000 or so clones, less than 9.5% being singletons. The sample taken for sequencing was central memory CD4+ T cells from blood. These receptors were collected from a woman aged 18-30 years in good health.

In its sample, this clone was seen a few times. This sequence joins TRBV15 and TRBJ2-1, with D unclear. Deletions cut 3 bases from V and 8 bases from J, with 14 bases between. The germline CDR1 and CDR2 sequences are LNHNV and YYDKDF (reference sequence). The CDR3 has 14 amino acids. This CDR3 reads CATSSLGSRYEQFF. Here the CDR3 DNA reads TGTGCCACCAGCAGTCTGGGTAGCCGGTATGAGCAGTTCTTC.

The rearrangement links TRBV18 to TRBJ1-2; D is unresolved. The V end lost 3 bases, the J end lost 3 bases, and 11 bases lay between the germline ends. CDR1 is KGHSH and CDR2 is LQKENI in the germline V gene. The CDR3 is made up of 14 amino acids. CDR3 sequence (DNA): TGTGCCAGCTCACCGACCAGCGGGTACTATGGCTACACCTTC. Residues: CASSPTSGYYGYTF.

The chain carries TRBV12-5 and TRBJ1-2; 8 bases agree with TRBD1. CDR3 length: 14 residues. In germline, CDR1 is LGHNT, CDR2 FRNRAP. V gave up 6 bases and J gave up 8 bases; unmatched junction bases: 11. CDR3 sequence reads: CASGLLGQGIGYTF. CDR3 bases: TGTGCTAGTGGACTTCTTGGACAGGGAATCGGCTACACCTTC.

This chain's CDR3 is CASSLAYLSTDTQYF. CDR3 coding DNA: TGTGCCAGCAGCTTAGCCTACCTGAGCACAGATACGCAGTATTTT. V gene TRBV7-2 combines with J gene TRBJ2-3; the D is unclear. Looked up from germline, CDR1 is SGHTA and CDR2 is FQGNSA. Trimming pared 0 bases from V and 0 bases from J, leaving 7 bases between. This CDR3 comprises 15 residues. The variable domain in full, completed from reference TRBV7-2 and TRBJ2-3, reads GAGVSQSPSNKVTEKGKDVELRCDPISGHTALYWYRQSLGQGLEFLIYFQGNSAPDKSGLPSDRFSAERTGGSVSTLTIQRTQQEDSAVYLCASSLAYLSTDTQYFGPGTRLTVL.

This rearrangement joins TRBV7-2 to TRBJ2-7, with 7 bases matching TRBD1. This CDR3 has 14 residues. The germline gives CDR1 SGHTA, CDR2 FQGNSA. The V segment lost 5 bases and the J segment 6 bases; nucleotides outside the gene matches: 10. For the CDR3, the DNA is TGTGCCAGCAGCCTCGACAGGGTTTCGGCCGAGCAGTACTTC. This codes for CASSLDRVSAEQYF.

This clone has just a few counts. The genes are TRBV30 and TRBJ1-2; D uncertain. Germline CDR1 and CDR2: GTSNPN and SVGIG (reference sequence). V lost 0 bases and J 4 bases, leaving 12 bases between the germline ends. This CDR3 contains 14 residues. CDR3 nucleotide sequence: TGTGCCTGGAGTGTCGGAGAAGGTGTCTATGGCTACACCTTC. Translation: CAWSVGEGVYGYTF.

There are a few counts of this clone. The chain combines TRBV7-3 with TRBJ2-1; D may be TRBD2 (5 bases). The CDR3 loop spans 13 amino acids. From germline, CDR1 is SGHTA and CDR2 FQGTGA. V lost 2 bases, J lost 7 bases, and 9 bases lay in between. The CDR3 reads CASSLERANEQFF. The CDR3 coding sequence is TGTGCCAGCAGCTTAGAGAGGGCGAATGAGCAGTTCTTC. Using reference TRBV7-3 and TRBJ2-1 for the parts outside the CDR3, the full variable domain is GAGVSQTPSNKVTEKGKYVELRCDPISGHTALYWYRQSLGQGPEFLIYFQGTGAADDSGLPNDRFFAVRPEGSVSTLKIQRTERGDSAVYLCASSLERANEQFFGPGTRLTVL.